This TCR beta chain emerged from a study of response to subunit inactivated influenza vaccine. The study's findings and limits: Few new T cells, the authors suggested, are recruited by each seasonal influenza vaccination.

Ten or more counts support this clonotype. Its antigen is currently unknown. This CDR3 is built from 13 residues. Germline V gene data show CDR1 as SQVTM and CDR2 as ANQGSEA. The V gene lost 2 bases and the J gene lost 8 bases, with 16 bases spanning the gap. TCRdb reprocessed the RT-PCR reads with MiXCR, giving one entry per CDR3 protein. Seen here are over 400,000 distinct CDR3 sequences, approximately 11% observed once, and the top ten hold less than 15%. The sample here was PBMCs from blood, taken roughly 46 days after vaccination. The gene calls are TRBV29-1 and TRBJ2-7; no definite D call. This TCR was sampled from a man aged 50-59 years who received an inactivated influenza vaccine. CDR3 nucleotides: TGCAGCGTTGAAACCCTGCTTGGGATAAAGCAGTACTTC. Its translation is CSVETLLGIKQYF.